A single sample gave rise to the 7 T cell receptor beta chains below, sequenced in a study of early T cells in non-severe SARS-CoV-2 infection. TCRdb independently ran MiXCR on the 5' RACE reads; one entry per CDR3 protein. Of some 19,000 distinct CDR3 sequences in the sample, approximately 4.4% are singletons; the top ten hold around 7.7%. Sequencing input: whole blood. The source of these receptors is an adult who was a healthcare worker with PCR-confirmed SARS-CoV-2 infection or an uninfected control (not recorded which).

This clonotype was detected ten times or more. This chain connects TRBV4-1 to TRBJ2-3, with 8 bases identical to TRBD1. Germline V gene data show CDR1 as MGHRA and CDR2 as YSYEKL. This CDR3 contains 17 residues. After removal of 2 bases from V and 1 base from J, the junction contained 8 bases not matched to a gene. The CDR3 reads CASSQPDRGRGTDTQYF. Written as DNA, the CDR3 is TGCGCCAGCAGCCAACCCGACAGGGGCCGCGGCACAGATACGCAGTATTTT.

The chain combines TRBV7-2 with TRBJ2-7; D may be TRBD2 (6 bases). This CDR3 comprises 15 residues. V was shortened by 5 bases and J by 0 bases, with 14 bases between the two germline ends. CDR1 is SGHTA and CDR2 is FQGNSA in the germline V gene. The CDR3 coding sequence is TGTGCCAGCAGCCTCGTAGCGGAGAGCTCCTACGAGCAGTACTTC. Translating gives CASSLVAESSYEQYF. The full variable domain, with the rest looked up from reference TRBV7-2 and TRBJ2-7, is GAGVSQSPSNKVTEKGKDVELRCDPISGHTALYWYRQSLGQGLEFLIYFQGNSAPDKSGLPSDRFSAERTGGSVSTLTIQRTQQEDSAVYLCASSLVAESSYEQYFGPGTRLTVT.

This clonotype was found many times. CDR3 amino acids: CASSRGWGRDTEAFF. In DNA, the CDR3 is TGCGCCAGCAGCCGTGGTTGGGGCAGGGACACTGAAGCTTTCTTT. This chain links TRBV4-3 with TRBJ1-1; weak D call: TRBD1 (5 bases). The germline CDR1 and CDR2 sequences are LGHNA and YSLEER. Trimming pared 4 bases from V and 3 bases from J, leaving 15 bases between. The CDR3 consists of 15 residues.

The sample holds many counts of this clonotype. The chain links TRBV12-3 or TRBV12-4 to TRBJ2-7; D might be TRBD1 (6 bases). The CDR3 consists of 14 residues. V was cut by 2 bases and J by 2 bases, with 10 bases left in between. CDR3 loop: CASSLRDTAYEQYF. CDR3 nucleotide sequence: TGTGCCAGCAGTTTAAGGGACACGGCCTACGAGCAGTACTTC.

This clonotype came up many times. This rearrangement joins TRBV6-5 to TRBJ1-2; D unclear. Per germline, CDR1 MNHEY and CDR2 SVGAGI. The V and J ends lost 2 bases and 4 bases respectively, with 8 bases between them. This CDR3 region has 13 residues. DNA of the CDR3: TGTGCCAGCAGTTACAACACCATCTATGGCTACACCTTC. Its translation: CASSYNTIYGYTF.

This clonotype was detected many times. The rearrangement uses TRBV7-9 and TRBJ1-1; tentatively, D is TRBD1 (5 bases). V was cut by 3 bases and J by 8 bases, with 16 bases left in between. The CDR3 extends over 14 amino acids. Germline V gene data show CDR1 as SEHNR and CDR2 as FQNEAQ (reference sequence). CDR3 protein: CASSLVVGGSEAFF. As DNA, the CDR3 is TGTGCCAGCAGCTTGGTAGTCGGGGGATCCGAAGCTTTCTTT.

The sample holds many counts of this clonotype. The chain carries TRBV29-1 and TRBJ1-1; tentatively, D is TRBD1 (5 bases). CDR1 and CDR2 from the germline V gene are SQVTM and ANQGSEA. This CDR3 has 13 residues. V was pared by 1 base and J by 5 bases, with 11 bases between. The CDR3 here is CSVEGGTGTEAFF. The CDR3 nucleotides read TGCAGCGTTGAAGGAGGGACGGGGACTGAAGCTTTCTTT.